The T cell receptor (beta chain) described here comes from a study of cytomegalovirus exposure and HLA in healthy donors. Study outcomes and limitations: In an earlier analysis, in some 540 donors, most V segments appeared productive either ~90% or ~30% of the time. A later analysis revealed that TCR association rates differed between HLA loci, peaking at DRB1 and bottoming out at HLA-C.

Regarding this clone: Its antigen is unidentified. The identical CDR3 is also encoded by other nucleotide sequences in the sample.

CDR3 size: 15 residues. Germline V gene sequence: CDR1 LNHDA, CDR2 SQIVND (reference sequence). Germline trimming cut 3 bases from V and 2 bases from J; bases unmatched to any gene: 4. Amplification used 60 Vbeta primers and 13 Jbeta primers. TCRdb's table, derived via immunoSEQ multiplex PCR, lists solely in-frame clones and lacks some. The repertoire holds approximately 190,000 clones, with around 86% as singletons. Sequenced: PBMCs. The chain couples TRBV19 to TRBJ2-1; the match to TRBD1 covers 7 bases. This clonotype originated in a man between 35 and 55 years old in good health and CMV-seropositive. DNA of the CDR3: TGTGCCAGTAGTATCTTGCAGGGGGCCTACAATGAGCAGTTCTTC. Residues: CASSILQGAYNEQFF. Filled out from reference TRBV19 and TRBJ2-1, the complete variable domain reads DGGITQSPKYLFRKEGQNVTLSCEQNLNHDAMYWYRQDPGQGLRLIYYSQIVNDFQKGDIAEGYSVSREKKESFPLTVTSAQKNPTAFYLCASSILQGAYNEQFFGPGTRLTVL.